The next 22 T cell receptor beta chains were all read from a single sample in a study of CD8 T cells in Susac syndrome. RNA amounts of roughly 0.45 to 1 ug underwent reverse transcription with random hexamers. TCRdb processed the immunoSEQ multiplex PCR reads anew with MiXCR; each CDR3 protein has one entry. The sample has 150,000 to 200,000 distinct CDR3 sequences, less than 95% seen once. The source material was CD4+ T cells from PBMCs. Source of these receptors: a human donor with multiple sclerosis.

The chain combines TRBV12-3 or TRBV12-4 with TRBJ2-1, with a weak D call TRBD2 (5 bases). Trimming cost V 5 bases and J 3 bases, with 14 bases left between them. The CDR3 covers 15 residues. CDR3 region: CASSGRNAGYNEQFF. CDR3 in DNA: TGTGCCAGCAGTGGTAGGAACGCGGGCTACAATGAGCAGTTCTTC.

This chain uses TRBV3-1 with TRBJ2-1; D gene ambiguous. This CDR3 spans 12 amino acids. V was pared by 2 bases and J by 10 bases, with 9 bases between. Germline CDR1 reads LGHDT; CDR2 reads YNNKEL (reference sequence). DNA for the CDR3: TGTGCCAGCAGCCAACGATACGGGGAGCAGTTCTTC. It is translated as CASSQRYGEQFF.

V is TRBV15 and J is TRBJ1-2, with D unclear. The V and J ends lost 0 bases and 3 bases respectively, with 5 bases between them. CDR3 length: 13 residues. Germline V gene sequence: CDR1 LNHNV, CDR2 YYDKDF (reference sequence). The CDR3, as DNA: TGTGCCACCAGCAGAGATAACGACTATGGCTACACCTTC. This sequence encodes CATSRDNDYGYTF. Full variable domain (missing parts from reference TRBV15 and TRBJ1-2): DAMVIQNPRYQVTQFGKPVTLSCSQTLNHNVMYWYQQKSSQAPKLLFHYYDKDFNNEADTPDNFQSRRPNTSFCFLDIRSPGLGDTAMYLCATSRDNDYGYTFGSGTRLTVV.

The V call is TRBV4-2, the J call TRBJ1-2; 12 nucleotides line up with TRBD1. This CDR3 comprises 16 residues. The V and J ends lost 3 bases and 7 bases, in that order; junction bases with no gene match: 9. The germline gives CDR1 LGHNA, CDR2 YNFKEQ. The CDR3 is CASSQDQGQGAVGYTF. The CDR3 bases are TGTGCCAGCAGCCAGGACCAGGGACAGGGGGCGGTTGGCTACACCTTC.

The rearrangement joins TRBV2 to TRBJ2-2, with D perhaps TRBD1 or TRBD2 (6 bases each). CDR1 and CDR2 (germline): SNHLY, FYNNEI. The CDR3 covers 17 residues. The germline V and J ends were trimmed by 10 bases and 8 bases, with 29 bases remaining between them. The CDR3 DNA is TGTGCCACCTCACCACCGGGACTCCGGGGGCTAGAAGGGGAGCTGTTTTTT. Amino acids: CATSPPGLRGLEGELFF.

The chain is built from TRBV7-6 and TRBJ2-3; 15 positions agree with TRBD2. Germline V gives CDR1 SGHVS, CDR2 FNYEAQ. After removal of 4 bases from V and 7 bases from J, the junction contained 6 bases not matched to a gene. The CDR3 is 16 residues long. This chain's CDR3 is CASSSGLAGGENTQYF. CDR3 coding DNA: TGTGCCAGCAGCTCGGGACTAGCGGGAGGAGAGAATACGCAGTATTTT. The full variable domain, rest sourced from reference TRBV7-6 and TRBJ2-3, is GAGVSQSPRYKVTKRGQDVALRCDPISGHVSLYWYRQALGQGPEFLTYFNYEAQQDKSGLPNDRFSAERPEGSISTLTIQRTEQRDSAMYRCASSSGLAGGENTQYFGPGTRLTVL.

This clonotype was found once. CDR3 in amino acids: CASSPEGPGYTF. CDR3 in DNA: TGTGCCAGCAGTCCTGAGGGCCCCGGCTACACCTTC. This chain uses TRBV7-9 with TRBJ1-2; D gene unclear. CDR3 size: 12 residues. The V end was cut by 6 bases, the J end by 8 bases, with 13 bases between. The V gene's germline CDR1 is SEHNR and CDR2 FQNEAQ (reference sequence).

This chain joins TRBV12-3 or TRBV12-4 and TRBJ2-3; TRBD2 is a possible D gene (6 bases). The CDR3 extends over 12 amino acids. V was cut by 8 bases and J by 6 bases, with 12 bases left in between. The CDR3 coding sequence is TGTGCCAGCCCTGGGGGGTGCGATACGCAGTATTTT. Its protein product is CASPGGCDTQYF.

This clonotype has just one count. The V gene is TRBV20-1, the J gene TRBJ1-4; D call uncertain. The CDR3 covers 14 residues. The V gene's germline CDR1 is DFQATT and CDR2 SNEGSKA (reference sequence). V lost 4 bases and J 4 bases, leaving 13 bases between the germline ends. Here the CDR3 reads CSAKGSQNNEKLFF. Written as DNA, the CDR3 is TGCAGTGCTAAGGGTTCCCAGAATAATGAAAAACTGTTTTTT.

The genes are TRBV25-1 and TRBJ1-1; D is unresolved. This CDR3 has 12 amino acids. V was shortened by 7 bases and J by 3 bases, with 9 bases between the two germline ends. CDR1 and CDR2 from the germline V gene are MGHDK and SYGVNS. CDR3 region: CASKTAYTEAFF. The CDR3 DNA follows: TGTGCCAGCAAAACGGCGTACACTGAAGCTTTCTTT.

The chain carries TRBV30 and TRBJ1-1; D remains unclear. CDR1 GTSNPN and CDR2 SVGIG come from the germline V gene (reference sequence). Trimming removed 0 bases at V and 6 bases at J, with 11 bases between. The CDR3 runs 13 residues. This chain's CDR3 is CAWSVRYAAEAFF. CDR3 DNA: TGTGCCTGGAGTGTACGGTACGCGGCTGAAGCTTTCTTT.

The CDR3 DNA sequence: TGTGCCAGCAGCTTGAGGCGGAGTAATGAAAAACTGTTTTTT. Translation gives CASSLRRSNEKLFF. This rearrangement joins TRBV5-6 to TRBJ1-4; D is unclear. The CDR3 is 14 residues long. V shed 1 base and J shed 4 bases, with 8 bases lying between them. Germline-derived CDR1 and CDR2 are SGHDT and YYEEEE.

V usage is TRBV13 and J usage is TRBJ1-1; D gene uncertain. V was clipped by 5 bases and J by 1 base, with 14 bases between them. CDR1 is PRHDT, CDR2 FYEKMQ, per germline (reference sequence). The CDR3 is 15 residues long. This CDR3 is CASSRPLGRNTEAFF. The DNA for the CDR3 is TGTGCCAGCAGCAGGCCCTTGGGCAGGAACACTGAAGCTTTCTTT.

The chain is built from TRBV27 and TRBJ1-4; D uncertain. The V gene's germline CDR1 is MNHEY and CDR2 SMNVEV (reference sequence). The CDR3 loop spans 15 amino acids. The germline V and J ends were trimmed by 4 bases and 9 bases, with 18 bases remaining between them. In nucleotides, the CDR3 is TGTGCCAGCAGTTCGTCCCACAACCTGCGGAAAAAACTGTTTTTT. Protein: CASSSSHNLRKKLFF. Full variable domain (outside the CDR3, taken from reference TRBV27 and TRBJ1-4): EAQVTQNPRYLITVTGKKLTVTCSQNMNHEYMSWYRQDPGLGLRQIYYSMNVEVTDKGDVPEGYKVSRKEKRNFPLILESPSPNQTSLYFCASSSSHNLRKKLFFGSGTQLSVL.

This rearrangement joins TRBV3-1 to TRBJ2-7; 8 bases match TRBD1. This CDR3 is built from 13 residues. CDR1 LGHDT and CDR2 YNNKEL come from the germline V gene (reference sequence). With 4 bases clipped from V and 6 bases from J, the junction kept 5 bases outside the gene matches. The CDR3 is CASSPGGLGEQYF. CDR3 DNA sequence: TGTGCCAGCAGCCCAGGGGGCCTCGGCGAGCAGTACTTC.

V and J are TRBV2 and TRBJ1-1; D ambiguous. Trimming removed 8 bases at V and 1 base at J, with 11 bases between. This CDR3 spans 13 amino acids. The germline V gene has CDR1 SNHLY and CDR2 FYNNEI. The CDR3 nucleotides read TGTGCCAGCCGCATAACAAGGAACACTGAAGCTTTCTTT. This sequence encodes CASRITRNTEAFF.

The V call is TRBV20-1, the J call TRBJ1-2; no reliable D call. Germline lookup yields CDR1 DFQATT and CDR2 SNEGSKA (reference sequence). V shed 1 base and J shed 1 base, with 4 bases lying between them. CDR3 length: 12 residues. The CDR3 here is CSARGYNYGYTF. For the CDR3, the DNA is TGCAGTGCTAGAGGGTATAACTATGGCTACACCTTC.

The DNA for the CDR3 is TGTGCCTGGTCCAAGCAGGTCTCCTACGAGCAGTACTTC. Amino acids: CAWSKQVSYEQYF. The chain carries TRBV30 and TRBJ2-7; D gene ambiguous. There are 13 residues in the CDR3. The V end was cut by 5 bases, the J end by 0 bases, with 11 bases between. Germline CDR1 and CDR2: GTSNPN and SVGIG (reference sequence). Combining the CDR3 with reference TRBV30 and TRBJ2-7 gives the whole variable domain SQTIHQWPATLVQPVGSPLSLECTVEGTSNPNLYWYRQAAGRGLQLLFYSVGIGQISSEVPQNLSASRPQDRQFILSSKKLLLSDSGFYLCAWSKQVSYEQYFGPGTRLTVT.

This clonotype has only one observation. The chain combines TRBV9 with TRBJ1-2; D is unclear. CDR3 length equals 15 residues. Germline V lookup: CDR1 SGDLS, CDR2 YYNGEE. V was trimmed by 0 bases and J by 0 bases, leaving 9 bases between them. The CDR3 sequence is CASSVVGPANYGYTF. The CDR3 nucleotides read TGTGCCAGCAGCGTAGTCGGCCCAGCTAACTATGGCTACACCTTC.

CDR3 coding DNA: TGCAGCGTTACGTGGAGGACCTACGAGCAGTACTTC. This sequence encodes CSVTWRTYEQYF. The genes are TRBV29-1 and TRBJ2-7; D may be TRBD2 (5 bases). This CDR3 comprises 12 residues. The germline V gene has CDR1 SQVTM and CDR2 ANQGSEA. The V and J ends lost 5 bases and 2 bases respectively, with 10 bases between them.

In this sample, this clonotype turned up once. The genes are TRBV2 and TRBJ1-2; D call uncertain. CDR3 length: 13 residues. The ends were cut back, 2 bases at V and 0 bases at J, with 4 bases in the middle. CDR1 and CDR2 (germline): SNHLY, FYNNEI. Here the CDR3 reads CASSETPNYGYTF. The CDR3 DNA follows: TGTGCCAGCAGTGAAACTCCTAACTATGGCTACACCTTC.

The chain is built from TRBV4-1 and TRBJ1-1; 7 nucleotides agree with TRBD1. The germline gives CDR1 MGHRA, CDR2 YSYEKL. The junction had 11 bases not matched to a gene; V was cut back by 0 bases and J by 4 bases. The CDR3 has 17 residues. CDR3 in amino acids: CASSQEGRQGLATEAFF. In DNA form, the CDR3 reads TGCGCCAGCAGCCAAGAGGGTAGACAGGGATTGGCCACTGAAGCTTTCTTT.